The clone carrying this TCR beta chain showed up many times. Its antigen is not known. Unmatched junction bases numbered 8, after V lost 3 bases and J lost 3 bases. Germline assignment: CDR1 DFQATT and CDR2 SNEGSKA (reference sequence). The CDR3 spans 16 residues. These data belong to a study of T cells after yellow fever vaccination. Findings of the study overall: There was a possibility that FACS-sorted repertoires contained abundant clonotypes contaminating from the bulk population.

Each CDR3 protein is one row after TCRdb ran MiXCR on the 5' RACE reads. The profile shows some 350,000 distinct CDR3 sequences, under 5% of them singletons. The chain couples TRBV20-1 to TRBJ2-3; 11 positions agree with TRBD2. The TCR was taken from a young man who received the YFV17D yellow fever vaccine. The sample in question was PBMCs, obtained 5 days after the yellow fever booster vaccination. CDR3 nucleotides: TGCAGTGCTAGTGGGGTAGCGGGGGGGAGAACAGATACGCAGTATTTT. This encodes CSASGVAGGRTDTQYF.